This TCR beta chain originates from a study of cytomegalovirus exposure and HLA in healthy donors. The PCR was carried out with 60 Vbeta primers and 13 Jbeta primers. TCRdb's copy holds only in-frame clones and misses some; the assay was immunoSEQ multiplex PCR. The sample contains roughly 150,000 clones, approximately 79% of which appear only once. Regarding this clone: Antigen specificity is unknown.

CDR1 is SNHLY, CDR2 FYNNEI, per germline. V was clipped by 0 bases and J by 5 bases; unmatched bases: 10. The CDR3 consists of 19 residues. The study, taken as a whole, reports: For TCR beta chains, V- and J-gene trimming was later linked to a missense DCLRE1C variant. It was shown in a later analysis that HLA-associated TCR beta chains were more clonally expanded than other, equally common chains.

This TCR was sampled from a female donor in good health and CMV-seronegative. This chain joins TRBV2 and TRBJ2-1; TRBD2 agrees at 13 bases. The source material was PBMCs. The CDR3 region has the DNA TGTGCCAGCAGTGAAGCGCTAGGGACTAGCGGGGTTACAAACAATGAGCAGTTCTTC. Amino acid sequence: CASSEALGTSGVTNNEQFF.